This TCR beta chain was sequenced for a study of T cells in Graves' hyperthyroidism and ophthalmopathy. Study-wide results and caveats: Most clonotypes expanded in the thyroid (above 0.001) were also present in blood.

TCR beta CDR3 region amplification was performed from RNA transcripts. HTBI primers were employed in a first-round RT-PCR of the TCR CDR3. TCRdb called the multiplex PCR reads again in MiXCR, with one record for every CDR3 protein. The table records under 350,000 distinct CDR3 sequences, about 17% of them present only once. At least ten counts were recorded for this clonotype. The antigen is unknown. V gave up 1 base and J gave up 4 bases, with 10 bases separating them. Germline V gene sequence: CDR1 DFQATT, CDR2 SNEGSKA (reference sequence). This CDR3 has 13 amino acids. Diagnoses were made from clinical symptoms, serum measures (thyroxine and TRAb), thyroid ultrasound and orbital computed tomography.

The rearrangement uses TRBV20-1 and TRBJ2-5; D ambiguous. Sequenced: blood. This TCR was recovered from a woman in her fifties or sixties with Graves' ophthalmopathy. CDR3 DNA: TGCAGTGCTAGAGTCGGCGCTCCAGAGACCCAGTACTTC. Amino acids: CSARVGAPETQYF.